The sequence of this T cell receptor (beta chain) was determined in a study of shared clonotypes between healthy human individuals. Trimming left V 7 bases short and J 9 bases short, with 19 bases between. The CDR3 has 13 residues. CDR1 MDHEN and CDR2 SYDVKM come from the germline V gene. TCRdb's copy holds only in-frame clones and misses some; the assay was immunoSEQ multiplex PCR. Of 2 million to 2.5 million clones in the sample, around 92% were seen once. Sequencing was carried out using naive CD4+ T cells from PBMCs. The subset here: CD45RA+ positively selected. V is TRBV28 and J is TRBJ2-7; D gene uncertain. This TCR derives from a man between 18 and 29 years old in good health. Some clones in this sample may be carry-over from other donors' samples. As DNA, the CDR3 is TGTGCCAGCACCCGGTGGGGTGGAACTGGGCAGTACTTC. Translated, it gives CASTRWGGTGQYF. The whole variable domain, filled in from reference TRBV28 and TRBJ2-7, reads DVKVTQSSRYLVKRTGEKVFLECVQDMDHENMFWYRQDPGLGLRLIYFSYDVKMKEKGDIPEGYSVSREKKERFSLILESASTNQTSMYLCASTRWGGTGQYFGPGTRLTVT.